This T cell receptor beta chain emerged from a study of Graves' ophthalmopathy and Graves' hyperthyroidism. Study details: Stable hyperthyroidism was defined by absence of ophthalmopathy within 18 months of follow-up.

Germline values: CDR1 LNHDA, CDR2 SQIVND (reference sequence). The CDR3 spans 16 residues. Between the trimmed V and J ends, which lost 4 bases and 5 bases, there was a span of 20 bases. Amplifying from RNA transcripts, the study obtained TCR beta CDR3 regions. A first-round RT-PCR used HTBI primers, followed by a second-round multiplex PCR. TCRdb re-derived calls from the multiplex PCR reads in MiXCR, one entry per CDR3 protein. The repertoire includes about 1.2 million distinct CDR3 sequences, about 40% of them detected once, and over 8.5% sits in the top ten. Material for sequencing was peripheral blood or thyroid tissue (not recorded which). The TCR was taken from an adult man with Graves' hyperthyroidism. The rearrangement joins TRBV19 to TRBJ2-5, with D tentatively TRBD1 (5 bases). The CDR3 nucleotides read TGTGCCAGTAGTACTAAGACAGAGCGTAGGCTGGAGACCCAGTACTTC. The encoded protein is CASSTKTERRLETQYF.